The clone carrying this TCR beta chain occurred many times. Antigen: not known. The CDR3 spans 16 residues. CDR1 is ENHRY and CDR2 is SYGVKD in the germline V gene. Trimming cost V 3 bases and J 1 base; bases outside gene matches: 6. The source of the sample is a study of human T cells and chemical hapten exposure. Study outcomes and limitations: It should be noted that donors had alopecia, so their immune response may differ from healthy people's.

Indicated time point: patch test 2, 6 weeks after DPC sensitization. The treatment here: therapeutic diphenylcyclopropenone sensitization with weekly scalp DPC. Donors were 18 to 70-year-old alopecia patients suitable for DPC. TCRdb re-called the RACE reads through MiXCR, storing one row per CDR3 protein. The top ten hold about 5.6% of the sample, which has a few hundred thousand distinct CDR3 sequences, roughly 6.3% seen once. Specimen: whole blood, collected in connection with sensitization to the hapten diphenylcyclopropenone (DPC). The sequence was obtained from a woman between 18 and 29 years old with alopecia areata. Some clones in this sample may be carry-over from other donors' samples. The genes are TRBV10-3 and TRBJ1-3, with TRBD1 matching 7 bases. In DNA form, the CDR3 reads TGTGCCATCAGTGACACACGACAGGGATCTGGAAACACCATATATTTT. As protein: CAISDTRQGSGNTIYF.